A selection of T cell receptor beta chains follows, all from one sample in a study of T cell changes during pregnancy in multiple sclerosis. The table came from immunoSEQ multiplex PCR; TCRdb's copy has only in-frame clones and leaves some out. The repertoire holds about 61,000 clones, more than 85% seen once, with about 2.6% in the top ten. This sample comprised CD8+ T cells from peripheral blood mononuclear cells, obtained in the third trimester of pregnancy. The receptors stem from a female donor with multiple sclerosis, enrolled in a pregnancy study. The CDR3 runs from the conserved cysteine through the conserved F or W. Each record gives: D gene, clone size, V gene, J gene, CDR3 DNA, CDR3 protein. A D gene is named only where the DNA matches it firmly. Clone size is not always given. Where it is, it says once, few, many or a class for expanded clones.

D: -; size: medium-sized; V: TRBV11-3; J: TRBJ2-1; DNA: TGTGCCAGCAGCTTAGATCGTACAGAAGAGCAGTTCTTC; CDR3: CASSLDRTEEQFF
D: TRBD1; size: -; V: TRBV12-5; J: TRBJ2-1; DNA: TGTGCTAGTCGACAGGGGGCGAACAATGAGCAGTTCTTC; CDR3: CASRQGANNEQFF
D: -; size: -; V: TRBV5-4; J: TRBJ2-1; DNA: TGTGCCAGCAGTCTACAGTACAATGAGCAGTTCTTC; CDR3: CASSLQYNEQFF
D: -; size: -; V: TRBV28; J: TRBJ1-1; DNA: TGTGCCAGCAGTTTGGTGGGGGGCACTGAAGCTTTCTTT; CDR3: CASSLVGGTEAFF
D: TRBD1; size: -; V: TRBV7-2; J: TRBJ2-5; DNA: TGTGCCAGCAGCCCTCGGACAGGGCAAGAGACCCAGTACTTC; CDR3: CASSPRTGQETQYF
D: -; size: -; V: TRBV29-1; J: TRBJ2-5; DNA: TGCAGCGTCATCGACAGCGAAGAGACCCAGTACTTC; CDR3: CSVIDSEETQYF
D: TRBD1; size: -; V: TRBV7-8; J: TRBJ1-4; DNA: TGTGCCAGCAGCTTGGCGACAGGGTCGACTGAAAAACTGTTTTTT; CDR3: CASSLATGSTEKLFF
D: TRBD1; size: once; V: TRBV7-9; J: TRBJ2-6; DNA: TGTGCCAGCTCCGGGACAGGGGAGTCTGGGGCCAACGTCCTGACTTTC; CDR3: CASSGTGESGANVLTF
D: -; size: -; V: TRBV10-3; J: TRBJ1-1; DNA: TGTGCCATCAGTCAGGGGAACACTGAAGCTTTCTTT; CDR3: CAISQGNTEAFF
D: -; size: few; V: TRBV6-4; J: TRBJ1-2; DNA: TGTGCCAGCAGTGACTCCGGGGAAACGGATGGCTACACCTTC; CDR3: CASSDSGETDGYTF
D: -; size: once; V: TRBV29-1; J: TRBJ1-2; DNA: TGCAGCGTTTTTGGGGGCCCCTCTGGGGGCTACACCTTC; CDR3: CSVFGGPSGGYTF
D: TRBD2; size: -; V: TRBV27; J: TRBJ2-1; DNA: TGTGCCAGCAGTTTAAGGACTAGCGGCAGCTCCTACAATGAGCAGTTCTTC; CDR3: CASSLRTSGSSYNEQFF
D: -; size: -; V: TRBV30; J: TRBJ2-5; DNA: TGTGCCTGGAGCCACCCACGGACTTTCCAAGAGACCCAGTACTTC; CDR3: CAWSHPRTFQETQYF
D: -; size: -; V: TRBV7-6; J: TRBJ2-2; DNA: TGTGCCAGCAGCTTAGACGGCGGCAGGGCTAACACCGGGGAGCTGTTTTTT; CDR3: CASSLDGGRANTGELFF
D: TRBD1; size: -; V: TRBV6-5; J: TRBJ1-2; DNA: TGTGCCAGCAGAGATGGGCTGGGACAGTCCTATGGCTACACCTTC; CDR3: CASRDGLGQSYGYTF
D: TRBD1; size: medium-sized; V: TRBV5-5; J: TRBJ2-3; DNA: TGTGCCAGCAGCGGTCCGGGACAGGGGGCCACAGATACGCAGTATTTT; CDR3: CASSGPGQGATDTQYF
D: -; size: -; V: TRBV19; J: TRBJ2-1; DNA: TGTGCCAGTAGTTCCACTGTTAACAATGAGCAGTTCTTC; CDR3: CASSSTVNNEQFF
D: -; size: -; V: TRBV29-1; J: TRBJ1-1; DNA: TGCAGCGTTCTCACCCCACAGGGTGGGAGAACTGAAGCTTTCTTT; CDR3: CSVLTPQGGRTEAFF
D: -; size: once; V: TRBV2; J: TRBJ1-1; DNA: TGTGCCAGCAGTGACGGGGGTGAAGCTTTCTTT; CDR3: CASSDGGEAFF
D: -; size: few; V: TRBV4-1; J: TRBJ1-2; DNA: TGCGCCAGCAGCCAAGGAGAGACTACTAACTATGGCTACACCTTC; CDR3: CASSQGETTNYGYTF
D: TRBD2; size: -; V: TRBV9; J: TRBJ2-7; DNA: TGTGCCAGCAGCGTAGTGGGACTAGCGGGAGACGAGCAGTACTTC; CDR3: CASSVVGLAGDEQYF
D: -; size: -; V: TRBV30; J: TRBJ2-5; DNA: TGTGCCTGGAGTGTTTCGGACACCTCTTGGTACCAAGAGACCCAGTACTTC; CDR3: CAWSVSDTSWYQETQYF
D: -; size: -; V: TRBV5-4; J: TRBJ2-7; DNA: TGTGCCAGCAGCTTGGCCCGGGGAGATGGCGGTACCTACGAGCAGTACTTC; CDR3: CASSLARGDGGTYEQYF
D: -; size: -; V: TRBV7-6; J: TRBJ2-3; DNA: TGTGCCAGCAGCCCCCCCTACGGTTCGCCTAGCACAGATACGCAGTATTTT; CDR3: CASSPPYGSPSTDTQYF
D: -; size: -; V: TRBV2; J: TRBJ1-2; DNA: TGTGCCATCCTAGACGAGGGATCTGGAAGGGACACCTTC; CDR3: CAILDEGSGRDTF
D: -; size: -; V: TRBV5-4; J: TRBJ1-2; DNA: TGTGCCAGCAGCGCTTCGAGGGATAGGTATGGCTACACCTTC; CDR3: CASSASRDRYGYTF
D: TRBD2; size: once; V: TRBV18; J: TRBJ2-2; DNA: TGTGCCAGCTCACCGGGACTAGCTGCCGGGGAGCTGTTTTTT; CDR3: CASSPGLAAGELFF
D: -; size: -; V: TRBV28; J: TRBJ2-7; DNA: TGTGCCAGCAGTTTACTAAGCCACGCGAACGAGCAGTACTTC; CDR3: CASSLLSHANEQYF
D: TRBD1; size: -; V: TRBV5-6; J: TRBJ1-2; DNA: TGTGCCAGCAGCCCGACAGGGCTCTATGGCTACACCTTC; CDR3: CASSPTGLYGYTF